The source of this T cell receptor beta chain is a study of CD4 and CD8 cells across lung adenocarcinoma regions. Donors had localized lung adenocarcinoma, a non-small cell lung cancer. The CDR3 consists of 15 residues. CDR1 is SGHVS and CDR2 is FNYEAQ in the germline V gene. Comments on this clonotype: At one end the junction does not follow the germline gene, possibly because of a read error.

MiXCR was run by TCRdb on the PCR reads, yielding one entry per CDR3 protein. Here the sample spans 9,500 to 15,000 distinct CDR3 sequences, around half being singletons. This receptor was taken from a female donor with lung adenocarcinoma. The CD4 and CD8 labels of this study may be unreliable. The chain recombines TRBV7-6 with TRBJ2-3, with D uncertain. Material: CD8+ T cells from the margin of a lung tumor. Here the CDR3 reads CASSLSGRSTDTQYF. The CDR3 bases are TGTGCCAGCAGCTTATCGGGTCGTAGCACAGATACCCAGTATTTT.